The clone carrying this T cell receptor beta chain was detected many times. Its antigen is unidentified. The ends lost 1 base at V and 0 bases at J; junction bases unmatched: 6. This CDR3 comprises 18 residues. Germline V lookup: CDR1 SGHTA, CDR2 FQGTGA. 5'RACE primed at constant segments yielded TCR alpha and TCR beta cDNA libraries bearing sample barcodes and UMIs. One entry per CDR3 protein, called by TCRdb with MiXCR from the 5' RACE reads. The sample consists of approximately 52,000 distinct CDR3 sequences, approximately 9.1% of them appearing once. This record belongs to a study of T-cell memory formation after mild COVID-19. Study information: Most TCR clusters belonged to a single donor. Study outcomes and limitations: The second-wave clones peaking on day 37 were not confirmed as SARS-CoV-2-specific.

Sequenced: PBMCs or a T cell subset sorted from them (not recorded which). The sequence was collected from an adult woman who had mild COVID-19 (a few samples of this study predate the infection). Cell type and time point are not known. The V gene is TRBV7-3, the J gene TRBJ2-1; 10 bases agree with TRBD2. The CDR3 DNA is TGTGCCAGCAGCTTAAGCGTAGCGGGGGGTTCCTCCTACAATGAGCAGTTCTTC. Its translation is CASSLSVAGGSSYNEQFF.